What follows are 24 T cell receptor beta chains derived from one specimen sequenced in a study of blood T cell repertoires in COVID-19 (dated by TCRdb to the early 2020s). Library creation used the immunoSEQ multiplex PCR assay. TCRdb provides this immuneACCESS table in a form limited to in-frame rearrangements. Some clones are lacking; in checked studies, under half of them reflect an unresolved V gene, and why the rest are absent is not known. The sample table records fewer than 350,000 clones; around 89% of these occur just once. The ten largest account for 1.5% to 2% of the sample. Source material: peripheral blood. These receptors originate from a woman in her 30s with COVID-19, enrolled during active disease.

This clone is medium-sized in the sample. The chain recombines TRBV6-4 with TRBJ1-6; D is unresolved. CDR3 size: 13 residues. Germline-derived CDR1 and CDR2 are MRHNA and SNTAGT. V gave up 3 bases and J gave up 7 bases, with 7 bases separating them. The CDR3 loop reads CASSENENSPLHF. The CDR3 nucleotides read TGTGCCAGCAGTGAGAACGAGAATTCACCCCTCCACTTT.

This clone was picked up one time. The rearrangement links TRBV4-2 to TRBJ1-3; D perhaps matches TRBD1 (5 bases). V lost 1 base to trimming and J lost 0 bases, with 10 bases between them. The germline V gene encodes CDR1 LGHNA and CDR2 YNFKEQ. The CDR3 is 16 residues long. CDR3 DNA: TGTGCCAGCAGCCAAGGGGGGACTAACTCTGGAAACACCATATATTTT. This encodes CASSQGGTNSGNTIYF.

This clone was recorded once. J is TRBJ1-1 and V is TRBV18, with D possibly matching TRBD1 (5 bases). The germline V gene encodes CDR1 KGHSH and CDR2 LQKENI. The germline V and J ends were trimmed by 5 bases and 5 bases, with 15 bases remaining between them. The CDR3 has 14 amino acids. In nucleotides, the CDR3 is TGTGCCAGCTCATCAGGGTGGGGGGATACTGAAGCTTTCTTT. Translating gives CASSSGWGDTEAFF.

The chain uses TRBV5-5 and TRBJ1-2; unclear D gene. Trimming took off 2 bases at V and 0 bases at J, with 11 bases between the two ends. This CDR3 is built from 15 residues. CDR1 and CDR2 (germline): SGHKS, YYEKEE (reference sequence). The CDR3 DNA sequence: TGTGCCAGCAGCTTCGTGGCAGAATCTAACTATGGCTACACCTTC. It translates to CASSFVAESNYGYTF.

The chain joins TRBV12-3 or TRBV12-4 to TRBJ1-2, with 7 bases matching TRBD1. With 6 bases clipped from V and 8 bases from J, the junction kept 9 bases outside the gene matches. The CDR3 totals 13 residues. The CDR3 spells CASSEKGARGYTF. The CDR3 bases are TGTGCCAGCAGCGAAAAGGGGGCCAGGGGCTACACCTTC.

The count of this clone is one. The CDR3 sequence is CASSPRGQISNEQFF. The CDR3 coding sequence is TGTGCCAGCAGTCCTAGGGGGCAGATTAGCAATGAGCAGTTCTTC. V is TRBV27 and J is TRBJ2-1; 7 nucleotides agree with TRBD1. CDR1 and CDR2 (germline): MNHEY, SMNVEV (reference sequence). V was pared by 5 bases and J by 6 bases, with 10 bases of the junction left unmatched. There are 15 residues in the CDR3.

The J gene is TRBJ1-1, the V gene TRBV5-3, with D tentatively TRBD1 (6 bases). TRBV5-3 is an ORF; its function is uncertain. V gave up 3 bases and J gave up 8 bases, with 23 bases separating them. There are 16 residues in the CDR3. CDR3 DNA sequence: TGTGCCAGAAGCTCCAACCCCCGGGACATATCATCCGAAGCTTTCTTT. Translated, it gives CARSSNPRDISSEAFF.

Only one count was recorded for this clone. The chain joins TRBV7-6 to TRBJ2-7; D is perhaps TRBD2 (6 bases). Germline loops: CDR1 SGHVS, CDR2 FNYEAQ. Trimming took 1 base from V and 5 from J, leaving 12 bases between them. This CDR3 is 14 amino acids long. CDR3 nucleotide sequence: TGTGCCAGCAGCTTAGGGGGGGAACTCGACGAGCAGTACTTC. This encodes CASSLGGELDEQYF.

This rearrangement joins TRBV7-8 to TRBJ2-5, with D maybe TRBD2 (6 bases). The CDR3 contains 13 residues. Germline values: CDR1 SGHVS, CDR2 FQNEAQ. The V end was cut by 2 bases, the J end by 5 bases, with 9 bases between. This CDR3 reads CASSLFGGETQYF. Here the CDR3 DNA reads TGTGCCAGCAGCTTATTCGGGGGTGAGACCCAGTACTTC.

V usage is TRBV12-3 or TRBV12-4 and J usage is TRBJ1-1, with D unclear. Deletions cut 3 bases from V and 1 base from J, with 6 bases between. CDR3 length equals 13 residues. CDR3 in DNA: TGTGCCAGCAGTTTCTCTCGGAACACTGAAGCTTTCTTT. This codes for CASSFSRNTEAFF.

The V and J genes are TRBV18 and TRBJ2-1; 9 nucleotides line up with TRBD1. V lost 5 bases and J lost 4; bases outside the gene matches: 6. CDR3 length equals 15 residues. CDR1 and CDR2 from the germline V gene are KGHSH and LQKENI. The CDR3 bases are TGTGCCAGCTCAGAACAGGGGGCTTCATACAATGAGCAGTTCTTC. Its translation is CASSEQGASYNEQFF.

This clone was recorded once. This chain connects TRBV19 to TRBJ1-5, with a possible D match to TRBD1 (6 bases). The germline V gene encodes CDR1 LNHDA and CDR2 SQIVND (reference sequence). The germline V and J ends were trimmed by 7 bases and 4 bases, with 14 bases remaining between them. This CDR3 is 14 amino acids long. The CDR3 loop is CASNFGQRNQPQHF. The DNA for the CDR3 is TGTGCCAGTAATTTCGGACAGAGAAATCAGCCCCAGCATTTT. Combining the CDR3 with reference TRBV19 and TRBJ1-5 gives the whole variable domain DGGITQSPKYLFRKEGQNVTLSCEQNLNHDAMYWYRQDPGQGLRLIYYSQIVNDFQKGDIAEGYSVSREKKESFPLTVTSAQKNPTAFYLCASNFGQRNQPQHFGDGTRLSIL.

V usage is TRBV6-5 and J usage is TRBJ2-3, with D possibly being TRBD2 (6 bases). Germline lookup yields CDR1 MNHEY and CDR2 SVGAGI. V was shortened by 0 bases and J by 6 bases, with 16 bases between the two germline ends. The CDR3 is 16 amino acids. The CDR3 sequence is CASSYSGGAGGDTQYF. The CDR3 DNA is TGTGCCAGCAGTTACTCGGGCGGGGCCGGAGGGGATACGCAGTATTTT.

V gene TRBV7-6 combines with J gene TRBJ2-7; 8 bases match TRBD1. The trim removed 3 bases at V and 4 bases at J, leaving 8 bases unmatched. The CDR3 covers 15 residues. The germline CDR1 and CDR2 sequences are SGHVS and FNYEAQ. CDR3 sequence: CASSFGQGGAYEQYF. The DNA of the CDR3 is TGTGCCAGCAGCTTCGGACAGGGTGGAGCGTACGAGCAGTACTTC.

This clone was found a few times. For the CDR3, the DNA is TGTGCCAGCAGTGAATCTAGGCGAGTCAACACTGAAGCTTTCTTT. Amino acid sequence: CASSESRRVNTEAFF. The chain links TRBV6-1 to TRBJ1-1; no firm D call. Germline V gene lookup returns CDR1 MNHNS and CDR2 SASEGT. V was cut by 2 bases and J by 2 bases, with 12 bases left in between. The CDR3 runs 15 residues.

The chain carries TRBV19 and TRBJ1-6, with TRBD1 as a possible D gene (5 bases). This CDR3 spans 17 amino acids. Per the germline V gene, CDR1 is LNHDA and CDR2 is SQIVND (reference sequence). V was trimmed by 3 bases and J by 6 bases, leaving 18 bases between them. The DNA for the CDR3 is TGTGCCAGTAGTATCTCTTCGGGGGGGTTATCTAATTCACCCCTCCACTTT. This translates into CASSISSGGLSNSPLHF.

Comments on this clone: Other DNA sequences in the same sample also yield this CDR3. This chain uses TRBV5-1 with TRBJ1-6; a possible D gene is TRBD1 (6 bases). Trimming shortened V by 0 bases and J by 7 bases, and 11 bases separated the two germline ends. CDR1 and CDR2 from the germline V gene are SGHRS and YFSETQ. The CDR3 totals 15 residues. The CDR3 DNA reads TGCGCCAGCAGCTTGGGGCTCCAGGGGAATTCACCCCTCCACTTT. It codes for CASSLGLQGNSPLHF.

This chain links TRBV4-1 with TRBJ2-3; D possibly corresponds to TRBD1 (6 bases). Germline V gene lookup returns CDR1 MGHRA and CDR2 YSYEKL. The CDR3 has 16 amino acids. V shed 0 bases and J shed 1 base, with 11 bases lying between them. Written as DNA, the CDR3 is TGCGCCAGCAGCCAAGATGGGACACCGCGCACAGATACGCAGTATTTT. Translated: CASSQDGTPRTDTQYF.

The chain's CDR3 is CASSLTGAGTDTQYF. In DNA, the CDR3 is TGTGCCAGCAGCCTTACAGGGGCTGGCACAGATACGCAGTATTTT. The V call is TRBV13, the J call TRBJ2-3; TRBD1 matches 7 bases. The CDR3 length is 15 residues. CDR1 is PRHDT, CDR2 FYEKMQ, per germline (reference sequence). Germline trimming cut 5 bases from V and 1 base from J; bases unmatched to any gene: 6.

The chain recombines TRBV3-1 (or the pseudogene TRBV3-2) with TRBJ2-2; 7 bases are shared with TRBD1. Germline assignment: CDR1 LGHDT and CDR2 YNNKEL (reference sequence). The V gene end was trimmed by 0 bases and the J gene end by 7 bases; junction bases not matched to a gene: 5. CDR3 size: 15 residues. The DNA of the CDR3 is TGTGCCAGCAGCCAAGATCTAGGGGGCTACGGGGAGCTGTTTTTT. This translates into CASSQDLGGYGELFF.

V gene TRBV6-5 combines with J gene TRBJ1-2; 7 bases are a match to TRBD1. Trimming cost V 7 bases and J 9 bases; bases outside gene matches: 11. CDR1 MNHEY and CDR2 SVGAGI come from the germline V gene. CDR3 size: 13 residues. CDR3 nucleotides: TGTGCCAGCACCACTCGGGACAGCCGTCGCTACACCTTC. Its protein product is CASTTRDSRRYTF.

This chain links TRBV28 with TRBJ1-2, with a tentative D call TRBD1 (6 bases). Germline values: CDR1 MDHEN, CDR2 SYDVKM. The CDR3 loop spans 14 amino acids. V was trimmed by 6 bases and J by 4 bases, leaving 15 bases between them. DNA for the CDR3: TGTGCCAGCAGGTTTAGTTTAGGGGGCTATGGCTACACCTTC. Amino acid sequence: CASRFSLGGYGYTF.

The chain couples TRBV6-5 to TRBJ1-5; no clear D gene. Trimming removed 4 bases at V and 0 bases at J, with 13 bases between. CDR3 length: 16 amino acids. Germline V gives CDR1 MNHEY, CDR2 SVGAGI. CDR3: CASSSRPLGSNQPQHF. CDR3 bases: TGTGCCAGCAGTTCTAGACCGCTGGGTAGCAATCAGCCCCAGCATTTT.

The chain carries TRBV5-1 and TRBJ1-1; TRBD1 matches 7 bases. CDR1 SGHRS and CDR2 YFSETQ come from the germline V gene. CDR3 length equals 14 residues. V trimming: 0 bases; J trimming: 7 bases; junction bases outside the gene matches: 6. The CDR3 nucleotides are TGCGCCAGCAGCTTGGCCGAGGGGGCGGGTGAAGCTTTCTTT. Amino acids: CASSLAEGAGEAFF.